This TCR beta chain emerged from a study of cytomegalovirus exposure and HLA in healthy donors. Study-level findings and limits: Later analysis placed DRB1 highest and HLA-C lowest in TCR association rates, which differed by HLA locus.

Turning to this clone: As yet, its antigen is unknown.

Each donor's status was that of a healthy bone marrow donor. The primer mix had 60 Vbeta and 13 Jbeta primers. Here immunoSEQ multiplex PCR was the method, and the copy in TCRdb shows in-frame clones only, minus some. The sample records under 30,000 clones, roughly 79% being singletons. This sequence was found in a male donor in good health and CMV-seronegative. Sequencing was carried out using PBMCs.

CDR3: CASSPERSGQETQYF. The CDR3 bases are TGCGCCAGCAGCCCGGAACGAAGCGGCCAAGAGACCCAGTACTTC. V and J are TRBV5-1 and TRBJ2-5, with a weak D call TRBD2 (5 bases). This CDR3 is built from 15 residues. Germline V gives CDR1 SGHRS, CDR2 YFSETQ. V lost 4 bases and J lost 1, with 14 bases in between. The complete variable domain, with remaining parts taken from reference TRBV5-1 and TRBJ2-5, reads KAGVTQTPRYLIKTRGQQVTLSCSPISGHRSVSWYQQTPGQGLQFLFEYFSETQRNKGNFPGRFSGRQFSNSRSEMNVSTLELGDSALYLCASSPERSGQETQYFGPGTRLLVL.